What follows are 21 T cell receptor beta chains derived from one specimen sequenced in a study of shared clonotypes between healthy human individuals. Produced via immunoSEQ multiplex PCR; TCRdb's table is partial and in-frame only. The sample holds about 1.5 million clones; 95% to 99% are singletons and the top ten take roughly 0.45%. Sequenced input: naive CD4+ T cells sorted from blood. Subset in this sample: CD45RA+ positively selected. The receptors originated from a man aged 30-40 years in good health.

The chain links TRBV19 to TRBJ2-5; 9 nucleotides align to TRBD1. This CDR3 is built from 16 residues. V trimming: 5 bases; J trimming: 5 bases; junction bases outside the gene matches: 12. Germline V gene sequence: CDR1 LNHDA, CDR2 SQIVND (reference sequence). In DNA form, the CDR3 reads TGTGCCAGTAGTCCAGGGGGACAGGGACTACGGGAGACCCAGTACTTC. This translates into CASSPGGQGLRETQYF.

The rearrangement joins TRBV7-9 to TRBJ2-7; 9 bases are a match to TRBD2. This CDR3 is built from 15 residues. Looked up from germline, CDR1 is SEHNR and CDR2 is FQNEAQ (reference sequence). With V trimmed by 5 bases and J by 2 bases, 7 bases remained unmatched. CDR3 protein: CASSGLGLATYEQYF. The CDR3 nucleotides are TGTGCCAGCAGCGGTCTGGGACTAGCAACCTACGAGCAGTACTTC.

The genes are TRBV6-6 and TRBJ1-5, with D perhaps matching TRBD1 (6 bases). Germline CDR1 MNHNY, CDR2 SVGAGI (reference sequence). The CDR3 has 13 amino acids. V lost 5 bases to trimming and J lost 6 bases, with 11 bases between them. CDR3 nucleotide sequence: TGTGCCAGCAGTCAGGACAGTTTTCAGCCCCAGCATTTT. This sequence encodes CASSQDSFQPQHF.

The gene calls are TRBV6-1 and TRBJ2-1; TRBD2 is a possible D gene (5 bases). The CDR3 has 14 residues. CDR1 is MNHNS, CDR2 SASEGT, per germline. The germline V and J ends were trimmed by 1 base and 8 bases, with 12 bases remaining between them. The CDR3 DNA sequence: TGTGCCAGCAGTGAAGGAGGCCGGCGGGATGAGCAGTTCTTC. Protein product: CASSEGGRRDEQFF.

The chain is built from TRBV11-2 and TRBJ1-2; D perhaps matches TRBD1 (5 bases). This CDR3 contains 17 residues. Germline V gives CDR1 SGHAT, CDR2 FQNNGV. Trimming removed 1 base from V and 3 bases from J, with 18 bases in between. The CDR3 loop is CASSLVSGGGFDYGYTF. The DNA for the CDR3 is TGTGCCAGCAGCTTAGTTTCTGGGGGGGGATTTGACTATGGCTACACCTTC.

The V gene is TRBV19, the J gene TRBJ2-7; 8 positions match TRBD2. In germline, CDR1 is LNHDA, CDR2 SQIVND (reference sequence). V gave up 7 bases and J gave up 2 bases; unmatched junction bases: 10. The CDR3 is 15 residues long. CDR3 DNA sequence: TGTGCCAGTACCTCGACTAGCGCCTCCCCCTACGAGCAGTACTTC. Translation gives CASTSTSASPYEQYF.

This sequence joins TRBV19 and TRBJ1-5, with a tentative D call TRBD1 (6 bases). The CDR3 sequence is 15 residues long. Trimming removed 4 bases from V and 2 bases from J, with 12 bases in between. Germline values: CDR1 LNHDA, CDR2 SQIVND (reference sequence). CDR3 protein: CASSTQQGGNQPQHF. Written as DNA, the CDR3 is TGTGCCAGTAGTACCCAACAGGGAGGCAATCAGCCCCAGCATTTT.

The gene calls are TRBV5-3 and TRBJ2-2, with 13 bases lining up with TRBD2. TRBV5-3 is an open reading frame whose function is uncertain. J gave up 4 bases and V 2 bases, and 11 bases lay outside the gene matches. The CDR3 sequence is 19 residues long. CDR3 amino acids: CARSLPGLAGVRSTGELFF. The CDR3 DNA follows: TGTGCCAGAAGCTTACCCGGACTAGCGGGAGTACGAAGCACCGGGGAGCTGTTTTTT.

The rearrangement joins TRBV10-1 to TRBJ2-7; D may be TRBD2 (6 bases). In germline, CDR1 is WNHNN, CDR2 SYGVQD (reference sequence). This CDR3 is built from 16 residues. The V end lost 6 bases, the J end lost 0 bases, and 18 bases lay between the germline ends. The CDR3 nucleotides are TGCGCCAGCAGCCCTCCTAGCGACCGGAGCTCCTACGAGCAGTACTTC. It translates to CASSPPSDRSSYEQYF.

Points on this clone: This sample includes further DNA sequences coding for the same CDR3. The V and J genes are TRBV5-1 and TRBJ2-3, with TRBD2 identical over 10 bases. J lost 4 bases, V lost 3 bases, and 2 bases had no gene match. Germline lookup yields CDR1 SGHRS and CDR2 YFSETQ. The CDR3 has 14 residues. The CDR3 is CASSSSGSADTQYF. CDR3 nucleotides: TGCGCCAGCAGCTCTAGCGGGAGTGCAGATACGCAGTATTTT.

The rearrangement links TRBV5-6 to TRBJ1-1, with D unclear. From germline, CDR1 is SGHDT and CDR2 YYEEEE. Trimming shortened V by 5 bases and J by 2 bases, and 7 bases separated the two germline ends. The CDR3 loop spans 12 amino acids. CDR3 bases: TGTGCCAGCAGAAAGGGTAACACTGAAGCTTTCTTT. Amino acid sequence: CASRKGNTEAFF.

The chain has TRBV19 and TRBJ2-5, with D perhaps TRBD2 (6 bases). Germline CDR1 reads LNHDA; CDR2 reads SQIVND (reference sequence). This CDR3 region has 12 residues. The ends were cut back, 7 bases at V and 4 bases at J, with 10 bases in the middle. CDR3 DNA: TGTGCCAGTACCGGGCGGGGAGAGACCCAGTACTTC. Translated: CASTGRGETQYF.

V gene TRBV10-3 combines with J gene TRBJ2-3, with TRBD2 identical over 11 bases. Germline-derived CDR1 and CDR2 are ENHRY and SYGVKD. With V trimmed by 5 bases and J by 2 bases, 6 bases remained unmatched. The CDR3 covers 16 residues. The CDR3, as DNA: TGTGCCATCAGTCAGGGACTAGCGGATCTCACAGATACGCAGTATTTT. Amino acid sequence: CAISQGLADLTDTQYF.

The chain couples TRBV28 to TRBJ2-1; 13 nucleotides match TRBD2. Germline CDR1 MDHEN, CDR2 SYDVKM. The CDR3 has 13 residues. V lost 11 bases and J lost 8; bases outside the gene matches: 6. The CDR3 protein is CASGTSGIDEQFF. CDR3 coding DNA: TGTGCCTCCGGGACTAGCGGGATAGATGAGCAGTTCTTC.

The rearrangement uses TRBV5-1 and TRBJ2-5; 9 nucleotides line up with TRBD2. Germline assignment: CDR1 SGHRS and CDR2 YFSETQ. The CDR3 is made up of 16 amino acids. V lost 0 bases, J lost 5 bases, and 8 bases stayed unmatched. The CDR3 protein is CASSLAVAGGSETQYF. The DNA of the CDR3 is TGCGCCAGCAGCTTGGCTGTGGCGGGAGGGTCGGAGACCCAGTACTTC.

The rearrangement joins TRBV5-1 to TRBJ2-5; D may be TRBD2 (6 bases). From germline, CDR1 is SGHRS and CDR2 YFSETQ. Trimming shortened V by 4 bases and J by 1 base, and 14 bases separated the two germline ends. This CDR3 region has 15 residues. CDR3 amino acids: CASSPQAGTQETQYF. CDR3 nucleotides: TGCGCCAGCAGCCCCCAGGCGGGGACCCAAGAGACCCAGTACTTC.

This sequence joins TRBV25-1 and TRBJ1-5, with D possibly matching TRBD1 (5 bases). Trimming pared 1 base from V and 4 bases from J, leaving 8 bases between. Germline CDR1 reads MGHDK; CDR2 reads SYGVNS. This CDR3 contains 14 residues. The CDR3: CASSELTVNQPQHF. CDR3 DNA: TGTGCCAGCAGTGAATTGACAGTTAATCAGCCCCAGCATTTT. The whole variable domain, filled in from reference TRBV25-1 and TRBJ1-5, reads EADIYQTPRYLVIGTGKKITLECSQTMGHDKMYWYQQDPGMELHLIHYSYGVNSTEKGDLSSESTVSRIRTEHFPLTLESARPSHTSQYLCASSELTVNQPQHFGDGTRLSIL.

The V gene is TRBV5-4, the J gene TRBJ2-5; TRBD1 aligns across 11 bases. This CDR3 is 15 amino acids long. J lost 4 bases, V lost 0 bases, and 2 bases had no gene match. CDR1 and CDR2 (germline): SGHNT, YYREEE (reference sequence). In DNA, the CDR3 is TGTGCCAGCAGCTTGGTGGGGACAGGGGGAGAGACCCAGTACTTC. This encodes CASSLVGTGGETQYF.

For the CDR3, the DNA is TGTGCCAGCAGCCGTTATCTTATTACAGGGCTCCAAGAGACCCAGTACTTC. Translation: CASSRYLITGLQETQYF. The chain recombines TRBV28 with TRBJ2-5, with a tentative D call TRBD1 (6 bases). The V gene lost 6 bases and the J gene lost 1 base, with 21 bases spanning the gap. Germline lookup yields CDR1 MDHEN and CDR2 SYDVKM. The CDR3 sequence is 17 residues long.

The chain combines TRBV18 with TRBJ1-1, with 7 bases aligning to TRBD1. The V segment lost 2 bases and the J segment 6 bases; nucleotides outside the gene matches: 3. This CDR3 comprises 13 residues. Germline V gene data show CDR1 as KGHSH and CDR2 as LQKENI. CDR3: CASSPTGESEAFF. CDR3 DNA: TGTGCCAGCTCACCAACAGGGGAGTCTGAAGCTTTCTTT. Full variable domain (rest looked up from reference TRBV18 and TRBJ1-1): NAGVMQNPRHLVRRRGQEARLRCSPMKGHSHVYWYRQLPEEGLKFMVYLQKENIIDESGMPKERFSAEFPKEGPSILRIQQVVRGDSAAYFCASSPTGESEAFFGQGTRLTVV.

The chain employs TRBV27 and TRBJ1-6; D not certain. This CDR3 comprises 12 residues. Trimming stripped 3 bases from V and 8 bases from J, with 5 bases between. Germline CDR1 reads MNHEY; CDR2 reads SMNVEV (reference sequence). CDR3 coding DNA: TGTGCCAGCAGTTTTGGGGATTCACCCCTCCACTTT. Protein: CASSFGDSPLHF.